The 5 T cell receptor beta chains listed next were all sequenced from one sample in a study of T cells after posttransplantation cyclophosphamide. The naive gate required viable CD3+CD4+ or CD3+CD8+ cells with CCR7+CD45RA+CD45RO-CD95-CD27+CD28+ phenotype. The protocol was immunoSEQ multiplex PCR, while the TCRdb copy is restricted to in-frame clones and leaves out a portion. The sample gives just over 20,000 clones, under 99% of which show up once; under 0.2% is in the top ten. Sequencing was done on a sample of naive CD4+ T cells sorted from PBMCs. The receptor source for this set is a middle-aged man in good health, CMV-negative, and a related stem cell transplant donor.

This clone was counted a single time. The chain is built from TRBV7-3 and TRBJ2-3; 9 nucleotides align to TRBD1. Germline V CDR1 and CDR2: SGHTA, FQGTGA. This CDR3 has 15 amino acids. V lost 0 bases and J lost 3; bases outside the gene matches: 1. This chain's CDR3 is CASSLTGQGTDTQYF. The CDR3 DNA sequence: TGTGCCAGCAGCTTAACGGGACAGGGAACAGATACGCAGTATTTT.

The V gene is TRBV30, the J gene TRBJ2-5; 10 bases are shared with TRBD2. The CDR3 is made up of 12 amino acids. V was pared by 7 bases and J by 3 bases, with 2 bases of the junction left unmatched. The V gene's germline CDR1 is GTSNPN and CDR2 SVGIG (reference sequence). The CDR3 nucleotides read TGTGCCTCCGGACTAGCGGAAGAGACCCAGTACTTC. Its protein is CASGLAEETQYF. Using reference TRBV30 and TRBJ2-5 for the parts outside the CDR3, the full variable domain is SQTIHQWPATLVQPVGSPLSLECTVEGTSNPNLYWYRQAAGRGLQLLFYSVGIGQISSEVPQNLSASRPQDRQFILSSKKLLLSDSGFYLCASGLAEETQYFGPGTRLLVL.

V usage is TRBV10-1 and J usage is TRBJ2-4; TRBD1 is a possible D gene (6 bases). CDR3 length equals 13 residues. V was trimmed by 2 bases and J by 6 bases, leaving 8 bases between them. Germline CDR1 reads WNHNN; CDR2 reads SYGVQD (reference sequence). CDR3 protein: CASSEGRGNIQYF. CDR3 coding DNA: TGCGCCAGCAGTGAGGGCAGGGGAAACATTCAGTACTTC.

The chain links TRBV7-9 to TRBJ2-3; TRBD2 matches 14 bases. Germline loops: CDR1 SEHNR, CDR2 FQNEAQ (reference sequence). The CDR3 length is 16 residues. J gave up 3 bases and V 4 bases, and 3 bases lay outside the gene matches. The CDR3 reads CASSSGTSGRTDTQYF. The CDR3 DNA is TGTGCCAGCAGCTCCGGGACTAGCGGGAGAACAGATACGCAGTATTTT.

The chain employs TRBV28 and TRBJ2-7; a possible D gene is TRBD2 (5 bases). The V end was cut by 7 bases, the J end by 2 bases, with 18 bases between. The CDR3 sequence is 15 residues long. The germline V gene has CDR1 MDHEN and CDR2 SYDVKM. The CDR3 DNA follows: TGTGCCAGCAAGGAGGTTTTAGGGATGACCTACGAGCAGTACTTC. This sequence encodes CASKEVLGMTYEQYF. The full variable domain, with the rest looked up from reference TRBV28 and TRBJ2-7, is DVKVTQSSRYLVKRTGEKVFLECVQDMDHENMFWYRQDPGLGLRLIYFSYDVKMKEKGDIPEGYSVSREKKERFSLILESASTNQTSMYLCASKEVLGMTYEQYFGPGTRLTVT.